This passage covers 19 T cell receptor beta chains from one sample sequenced in a study of blood T cells in healthy people across ages. A second PCR of about 7 to 11 cycles used a sample-barcoded 5' primer and a J-beta primer mix. Each CDR3 protein gets one entry after TCRdb re-called the 5' RACE reads with MiXCR. Of about 1,400,000 distinct CDR3 sequences listed, roughly 60% are singletons. Sequencing used blood. The receptors shown here come from a man younger than 35 in good health.

Only a few counts were recorded for this clonotype. The genes are TRBV28 and TRBJ2-7; D is possibly TRBD1 (6 bases). Near its end, the DNA agrees better with TRBJ2-4, so the J call may be wrong. Per the germline V gene, CDR1 is MDHEN and CDR2 is SYDVKM. This CDR3 has 15 residues. The CDR3 is CASSFPDSMRNIQYF. The CDR3 nucleotides read TGTGCCAGCAGTTTCCCGGACAGTATGAGGAACATTCAGTACTTC.

The chain employs TRBV7-2 and TRBJ2-7, with D unresolved. The CDR3 has 14 residues. The V gene lost 5 bases and the J gene lost 0 bases, with 11 bases spanning the gap. Germline loops: CDR1 SGHTA, CDR2 FQGNSA. The CDR3 bases are TGTGCCAGCAGCCGTACAGCGATCTCCTACGAGCAGTACTTC. It is translated as CASSRTAISYEQYF. The full variable domain, its missing parts supplied by reference TRBV7-2 and TRBJ2-7, is GAGVSQSPSNKVTEKGKDVELRCDPISGHTALYWYRQSLGQGLEFLIYFQGNSAPDKSGLPSDRFSAERTGGSVSTLTIQRTQQEDSAVYLCASSRTAISYEQYFGPGTRLTVT.

This clonotype was seen a single time. The chain links TRBV6-5 to TRBJ1-1; 9 bases align to TRBD1. Germline V gene data show CDR1 as MNHEY and CDR2 as SVGAGI. V lost 4 bases, J lost 4 bases, and 7 bases stayed unmatched. This CDR3 is 15 amino acids long. The CDR3 is CASSWDREDITEAFF. As DNA, the CDR3 is TGTGCCAGCAGTTGGGACAGGGAGGATATCACTGAAGCTTTCTTT.

This clonotype occurred a few times. The CDR3 DNA is TGTGCCAGCAGTTTAGGTTCCACCACAGATACGCAGTATTTT. Translating gives CASSLGSTTDTQYF. The chain joins TRBV12-3 or TRBV12-4 to TRBJ2-3, with D unresolved. This CDR3 has 14 residues. Trimming removed 1 base at V and 2 bases at J, with 7 bases between.

This rearrangement joins TRBV4-1 to TRBJ2-1; D is perhaps TRBD2 (6 bases). The J call may be faulty, since TRBJ2-7 better matches the DNA end. Germline V gene lookup returns CDR1 MGHRA and CDR2 YSYEKL. This CDR3 has 12 residues. This chain's CDR3 is CASSQRDREQYF. In DNA form, the CDR3 reads TGCGCCAGCAGCCAGCGGGACCGCGAGCAGTACTTC.

V usage is TRBV15 and J usage is TRBJ2-1; possibly TRBD1 for D (6 bases). CDR3 length equals 17 residues. Trimming shortened V by 2 bases and J by 7 bases, and 21 bases separated the two germline ends. Germline V gene sequence: CDR1 LNHNV, CDR2 YYDKDF (reference sequence). The CDR3, as DNA: TGTGCCACCAGCAGAACCCGCAGGGGTTCTGTTCGGAATGAGCAGTTCTTC. This sequence encodes CATSRTRRGSVRNEQFF. The variable domain in full, with the rest retrieved from reference TRBV15 and TRBJ2-1, is DAMVIQNPRYQVTQFGKPVTLSCSQTLNHNVMYWYQQKSSQAPKLLFHYYDKDFNNEADTPDNFQSRRPNTSFCFLDIRSPGLGDTAMYLCATSRTRRGSVRNEQFFGPGTRLTVL.

The chain links TRBV6-2 or TRBV6-3 to TRBJ1-2; D is ambiguous. CDR1 is MNHEY, CDR2 SVGEGT, per germline. Trimming shortened V by 1 base and J by 2 bases, and 8 bases separated the two germline ends. This CDR3 has 14 residues. CDR3 nucleotide sequence: TGTGCCAGCAGTTACTTTCAGAAGAACTATGGCTACACCTTC. This sequence encodes CASSYFQKNYGYTF.

V and J are TRBV7-2 and TRBJ2-3, with D maybe TRBD2 (6 bases). V dropped 5 bases and J dropped 1 base, with 13 bases sitting between them. The CDR3 covers 15 residues. Germline-derived CDR1 and CDR2 are SGHTA and FQGNSA. This chain's CDR3 is CASSQSGLGTDTQYF. CDR3 DNA: TGTGCCAGCAGCCAGAGCGGGTTAGGCACAGATACGCAGTATTTT.

The V and J genes are TRBV14 and TRBJ2-4; 10 nucleotides align to TRBD2. The end of the DNA fits TRBJ2-5 better, so the J call may be wrong. CDR1 is SGHDN, CDR2 FVKESK, per germline. CDR3 length: 16 residues. The CDR3 DNA is TGTGCCAGCAGCCCCAGGCGGACTAGCGGAGAAGAGACCCAGTACTTC. It encodes CASSPRRTSGEETQYF.

The chain links TRBV6-2 or TRBV6-3 to TRBJ2-3, with a tentative D call TRBD1 (6 bases). The CDR3 has 16 amino acids. CDR1 is MNHEY and CDR2 is SVGEGT in the germline V gene. Trimming removed 7 bases from V and 2 bases from J, with 19 bases in between. The CDR3 region has the DNA TGTGCCAGCACTTTTATGGGCGTGGGGGCCACAGATACGCAGTATTTT. Translation gives CASTFMGVGATDTQYF.

The V call is TRBV7-9, the J call TRBJ2-2; no clear D. Germline-derived CDR1 and CDR2 are SEHNR and FQNEAQ (reference sequence). V shed 5 bases and J shed 6 bases, with 22 bases lying between them. CDR3 size: 17 residues. CDR3: CASSTYYWTPDAGELFF. CDR3 nucleotides: TGTGCCAGCAGCACCTACTACTGGACCCCAGACGCCGGGGAGCTGTTTTTT.

This clonotype was recorded once. The genes are TRBV5-6 and TRBJ2-5; D may be TRBD1 or TRBD2 (5 bases each). Germline V gene lookup returns CDR1 SGHDT and CDR2 YYEEEE. CDR3 length: 15 residues. The ends were cut back, 5 bases at V and 5 bases at J, with 19 bases in the middle. CDR3 region: CASSVGTLARETQYF. The CDR3 DNA reads TGTGCCAGCAGTGTCGGGACCTTAGCTAGGGAGACCCAGTACTTC.

About this clonotype itself: A much larger clone differs from this one at a single base, so this may be a read error. J is TRBJ2-7 and V is TRBV7-8; 7 nucleotides agree with TRBD1. Germline V gene data show CDR1 as SGHVS and CDR2 as FQNEAQ. The CDR3 length is 14 residues. With 4 bases clipped from V and 0 bases from J, the junction kept 3 bases outside the gene matches. Here the CDR3 reads CASSSGQRSYEQYF. CDR3 in DNA: TGTGCCAGCAGCTCGGGACAGCGCTCCTACGAGCAGTACTTC.

V and J are TRBV4-2 and TRBJ2-2; D call uncertain. Trimming stripped 0 bases from V and 7 bases from J, with 9 bases between. CDR3 length equals 14 residues. Per the germline V gene, CDR1 is LGHNA and CDR2 is YNFKEQ. The CDR3 is CASSQEGSYGELFF. Here the CDR3 DNA reads TGTGCCAGCAGCCAAGAAGGTTCTTACGGGGAGCTGTTTTTT.

The V gene is TRBV2, the J gene TRBJ2-5; TRBD2 matches 14 bases. Germline V gene data show CDR1 as SNHLY and CDR2 as FYNNEI. V lost 7 bases to trimming and J lost 5 bases; unmatched junction nucleotides: 15. The CDR3 length is 18 residues. CDR3 residues: CASTGTSGRLKTRETQYF. The CDR3 nucleotides are TGTGCCAGCACCGGGACTAGCGGGAGACTTAAGACGAGGGAGACCCAGTACTTC. The variable domain in full, completed from reference TRBV2 and TRBJ2-5, reads EPEVTQTPSHQVTQMGQEVILRCVPISNHLYFYWYRQILGQKVEFLVSFYNNEISEKSEIFDDQFSVERPDGSNFTLKIRSTKLEDSAMYFCASTGTSGRLKTRETQYFGPGTRLLVL.

The chain recombines TRBV15 with TRBJ2-5; 10 bases agree with TRBD2. The CDR3 has 15 amino acids. Germline CDR1 reads LNHNV; CDR2 reads YYDKDF (reference sequence). The J segment lost 1 base and the V segment lost 1 base, leaving 0 bases of the junction unmatched. CDR3 loop: CATSRVAGGQETQYF. The CDR3 DNA is TGTGCCACCAGCAGAGTAGCGGGGGGCCAAGAGACCCAGTACTTC.

The gene calls are TRBV6-1 and TRBJ2-7; D possibly corresponds to TRBD2 (6 bases). The germline V gene encodes CDR1 MNHNS and CDR2 SASEGT. The CDR3 consists of 17 residues. V lost 5 bases to trimming and J lost 1 base, with 21 bases between them. CDR3 DNA sequence: TGTGCCAGCAGTCCCTTAGGCCGGGGGTATAATTCCTACGAGCAGTACTTC. It specifies CASSPLGRGYNSYEQYF.

The V and J genes are TRBV7-9 and TRBJ2-7, with 12 bases fitting TRBD2. The length of the CDR3 is 18 residues. V lost 5 bases and J lost 4; bases outside the gene matches: 15. From germline, CDR1 is SEHNR and CDR2 FQNEAQ (reference sequence). The CDR3 DNA reads as TGTGCCAGCAGCCCGGGACTAGCGGGCAGAAAGGGAAATTACGAGCAGTACTTC. Its protein is CASSPGLAGRKGNYEQYF.

The chain combines TRBV2 with TRBJ2-1; D is unresolved. This CDR3 comprises 13 residues. The V and J ends lost 4 bases and 10 bases respectively, with 14 bases between them. CDR1 SNHLY and CDR2 FYNNEI come from the germline V gene. The CDR3 reads CASSGPTYSEQFF. The CDR3 nucleotides are TGTGCCAGCAGTGGTCCCACCTACAGCGAGCAGTTCTTC.